These 27 T cell receptor beta chains share one sample of origin, sequenced in a study of T cells expressing NK-cell markers. TCRdb re-called the 5' RACE reads; every CDR3 protein appears as one record, without DNA. The table lists approximately 460,000 distinct CDR3 sequences. Sample: blood T cells: a sorted CD56 or NKG2C T cell subset, CD4+ or CD8+ T cells, or bulk PBMC T cells (not recorded which). These receptors came from a woman aged 18-69 years in good health.

The rearrangement links TRBV7-2 to TRBJ2-3. The germline gives CDR1 SGHTA, CDR2 FQGNSA. The CDR3 has 14 amino acids. The CDR3 region is CASSLDTAADTQYF.

The V call is TRBV9, the J call TRBJ1-5. Per germline, CDR1 SGDLS and CDR2 YYNGEE. This CDR3 has 13 amino acids. The CDR3 region is CASSASSNQPQHF.

The chain carries TRBV19 and TRBJ2-3; TCRdb's D call of TRBD1 is untestable without DNA. Germline CDR1 is LNHDA and CDR2 is SQIVND (reference sequence). The CDR3 consists of 15 residues. The CDR3 loop reads CASSPRQGTADTQYF. Drawing the rest from reference TRBV19 and TRBJ2-3, the complete variable domain is DGGITQSPKYLFRKEGQNVTLSCEQNLNHDAMYWYRQDPGQGLRLIYYSQIVNDFQKGDIAEGYSVSREKKESFPLTVTSAQKNPTAFYLCASSPRQGTADTQYFGPGTRLTVL.

The gene calls are TRBV18 and TRBJ1-5; the D call of TRBD1 rests on TCRdb alone, since no DNA is present to check it. Germline V gives CDR1 KGHSH, CDR2 LQKENI. This CDR3 contains 15 residues. The CDR3 sequence: CASSLSGEGNQPQHF. Drawing the rest from reference TRBV18 and TRBJ1-5, the complete variable domain is NAGVMQNPRHLVRRRGQEARLRCSPMKGHSHVYWYRQLPEEGLKFMVYLQKENIIDESGMPKERFSAEFPKEGPSILRIQQVVRGDSAAYFCASSLSGEGNQPQHFGDGTRLSIL.

The rearrangement joins TRBV7-3 to TRBJ2-7; TCRdb selects TRBD2, and the lack of DNA leaves this call unchecked. Germline V lookup: CDR1 SGHTA, CDR2 FQGTGA. The CDR3 extends over 16 amino acids. The CDR3 is CASSPGTSGLSYEQYF.

This chain links TRBV12-3 or TRBV12-4 with TRBJ2-3; absent DNA, TCRdb's TRBD2 call cannot be checked. The CDR3 length is 15 residues. The CDR3: CASSRAGKNTDTQYF.

The J gene is TRBJ2-3, the V gene TRBV20-1; TCRdb proposes TRBD2, but this gene call is untestable without DNA. This CDR3 is 14 amino acids long. Germline values: CDR1 DFQATT, CDR2 SNEGSKA (reference sequence). This chain's CDR3 is CSAQESQRGDTQYF.

The chain links TRBV4-3 to TRBJ1-1. This CDR3 comprises 13 residues. Germline CDR1 LGHNA, CDR2 YSLEER. The CDR3 reads CASSQRWNTEAFF.

V gene TRBV25-1 combines with J gene TRBJ2-1; the TCRdb D gene call, TRBD1, has no DNA to confirm it. The CDR3 is 15 residues long. Germline lookup yields CDR1 MGHDK and CDR2 SYGVNS. CDR3 residues: CASSYTGGLINEQFF.

The chain uses TRBV7-2 and TRBJ1-3; with no DNA, the TCRdb D assignment of TRBD1 cannot be verified. The CDR3 extends over 15 amino acids. Germline V gene sequence: CDR1 SGHTA, CDR2 FQGNSA. CDR3 sequence reads: CASSPFRDPRNTIYF.

The chain uses TRBV5-6 and TRBJ2-1; TCRdb indicates TRBD2, and absent DNA this call remains unverified. This CDR3 is built from 16 residues. CDR1 is SGHDT, CDR2 YYEEEE, per germline. The CDR3 is CASSVRVAGPYNEQFF.

The gene calls are TRBV7-7 and TRBJ2-7; TCRdb returns TRBD2, unconfirmable since there is no DNA. The CDR3 runs to 14 residues. Germline assignment: CDR1 SSHAT and CDR2 FNYEAQ (reference sequence). CDR3 sequence: CASSPFGRASSQYF. The whole variable domain, remainder taken from reference TRBV7-7 and TRBJ2-7, is GAGVSQSPRYKVTKRGQDVTLRCDPISSHATLYWYQQALGQGPEFLTYFNYEAQPDKSGLPSDRFSAERPEGSISTLTIQRTEQRDSAMYRCASSPFGRASSQYFGPGTRLTVT.

CDR3: CASSLSTRGGYTF. The chain joins TRBV27 to TRBJ1-2. CDR3 length: 13 residues. CDR1 MNHEY and CDR2 SMNVEV come from the germline V gene (reference sequence).

This chain connects TRBV7-2 to TRBJ2-2; TCRdb's assignment of TRBD1 cannot be checked, as there is no DNA. Germline V CDR1 and CDR2: SGHTA, FQGNSA. CDR3 size: 15 residues. The CDR3 region is CASSSGWTGSGELFF.

J is TRBJ2-7 and V is TRBV9; lacking DNA, the TRBD1 call made by TCRdb goes unchecked. Germline CDR1 reads SGDLS; CDR2 reads YYNGEE. The CDR3 sequence is 15 residues long. CDR3 in amino acids: CASSVRLGQGYEQYF.

CDR3 amino acids: CASSQQWSSGNTIYF. This chain joins TRBV12-3 or TRBV12-4 and TRBJ1-3. This CDR3 has 15 amino acids.

The J gene is TRBJ2-3, the V gene TRBV12-3 or TRBV12-4; without DNA, the TCRdb call of TRBD1 cannot be checked. CDR3 length: 15 residues. The CDR3 here is CASKQGGNSGDTQYF.

V and J are TRBV7-6 and TRBJ2-1; the TCRdb call, TRBD2, lacks DNA for checking. This CDR3 is built from 13 residues. Germline-derived CDR1 and CDR2 are SGHVS and FNYEAQ. The CDR3 loop reads CASSLYSGNEQFF.

This rearrangement joins TRBV11-2 to TRBJ2-1. Germline V gene data show CDR1 as SGHAT and CDR2 as FQNNGV. The CDR3 loop spans 13 amino acids. CDR3 sequence: CASSLVALYEQFF.

The chain employs TRBV4-1 and TRBJ2-4. This CDR3 region has 14 residues. The germline V gene encodes CDR1 MGHRA and CDR2 YSYEKL. CDR3 protein: CASSQLLAKNIQYF.

V and J are TRBV7-9 and TRBJ1-1. Germline CDR1 reads SEHNR; CDR2 reads FQNEAQ (reference sequence). The CDR3 contains 13 residues. This CDR3 reads CASSLQSFGEAFF.

The chain combines TRBV19 with TRBJ1-1; TCRdb outputs TRBD1, but without DNA this stays unchecked. CDR1 LNHDA and CDR2 SQIVND come from the germline V gene (reference sequence). This CDR3 is 16 amino acids long. CDR3 in amino acids: CATRDRGLRAVTEAFF.

The chain combines TRBV2 with TRBJ2-4; checking the TCRdb D call of TRBD1 is not possible without DNA. The CDR3 has 12 residues. Germline CDR1 SNHLY, CDR2 FYNNEI. CDR3 loop: CASKDRGNIQYF.

This rearrangement joins TRBV12-3 or TRBV12-4 to TRBJ2-1; TCRdb's D call, TRBD1, is unchecked because there is no DNA. The CDR3 runs 13 residues. This chain's CDR3 is CASSFDPGNEQFF.

This rearrangement joins TRBV5-1 to TRBJ1-1; TCRdb calls TRBD1, which cannot be checked without DNA. The V gene's germline CDR1 is SGHRS and CDR2 YFSETQ. There are 15 residues in the CDR3. Here the CDR3 reads CASSQSRGLVTEAFF.

The rearrangement joins TRBV9 to TRBJ2-1. This CDR3 has 16 residues. Germline assignment: CDR1 SGDLS and CDR2 YYNGEE. The CDR3 loop reads CASSVGFLGSYNEQFF.

The chain joins TRBV27 to TRBJ2-4; the TCRdb D gene call, TRBD2, has no DNA to confirm it. From germline, CDR1 is MNHEY and CDR2 SMNVEV (reference sequence). The CDR3 has 17 amino acids. The CDR3 here is CASSLSWLAGSKNIQYF.